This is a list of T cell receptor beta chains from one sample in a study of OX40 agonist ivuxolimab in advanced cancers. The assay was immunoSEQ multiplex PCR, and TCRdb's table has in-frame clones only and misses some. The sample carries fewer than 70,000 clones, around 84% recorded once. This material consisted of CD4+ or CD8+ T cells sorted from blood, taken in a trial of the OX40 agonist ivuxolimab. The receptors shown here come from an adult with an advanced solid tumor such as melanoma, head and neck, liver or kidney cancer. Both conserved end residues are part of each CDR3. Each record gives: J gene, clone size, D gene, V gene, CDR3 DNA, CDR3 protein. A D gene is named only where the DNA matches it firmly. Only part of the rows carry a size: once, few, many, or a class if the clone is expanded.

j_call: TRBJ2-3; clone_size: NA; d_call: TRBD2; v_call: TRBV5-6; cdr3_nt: TGTGCCAGCAGCTCGGGACTAGCGAGAGCGACAGATACGCAGTATTTT; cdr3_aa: CASSSGLARATDTQYF
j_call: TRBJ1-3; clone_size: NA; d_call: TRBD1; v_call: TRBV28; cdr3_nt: TGTGCCAGCAGTTTAACTGGGACAGGGCCTGGAAACACCATATATTTT; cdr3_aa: CASSLTGTGPGNTIYF
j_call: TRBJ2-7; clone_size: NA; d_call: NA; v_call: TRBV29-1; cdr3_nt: TGCAGCGTGCTGAGCCCAGTCCACGAGCAGTACTTC; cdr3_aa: CSVLSPVHEQYF
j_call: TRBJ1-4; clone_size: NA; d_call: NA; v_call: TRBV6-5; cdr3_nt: TGTGCCAGCAGCCGCTCTGGGGCCCTAGGGGAAAAACTGTTTTTT; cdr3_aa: CASSRSGALGEKLFF
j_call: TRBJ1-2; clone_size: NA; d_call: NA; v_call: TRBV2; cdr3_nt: TGTGCCAGCAGTGAAATGGCTGGCACTAACTATGGCTACACCTTC; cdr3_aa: CASSEMAGTNYGYTF
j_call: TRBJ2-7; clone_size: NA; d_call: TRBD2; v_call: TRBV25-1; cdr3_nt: TGTGCCAGCAGTGGCAGACTAGCGGGCGGTACCTACGAGCAGTACTTC; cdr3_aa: CASSGRLAGGTYEQYF
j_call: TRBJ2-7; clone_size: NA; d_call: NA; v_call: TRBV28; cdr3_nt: TGTGCCAGCAGTTCCCGGGGCTACGAGCAGTACTTC; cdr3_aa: CASSSRGYEQYF
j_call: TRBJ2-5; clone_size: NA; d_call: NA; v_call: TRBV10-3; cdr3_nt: TGTGCCATCAGTGAACGAGTCCAAGAGACCCAGTACTTC; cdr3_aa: CAISERVQETQYF
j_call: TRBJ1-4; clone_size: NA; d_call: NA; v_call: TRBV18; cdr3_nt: TGTGCCAGCTCACCCCAACAGACAACTAATGAAAAACTGTTTTTT; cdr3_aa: CASSPQQTTNEKLFF
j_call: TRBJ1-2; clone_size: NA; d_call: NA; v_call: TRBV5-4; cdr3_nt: TGTGCCAGCAGCCCGACGAGGGACTATGGCTACACCTTC; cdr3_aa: CASSPTRDYGYTF
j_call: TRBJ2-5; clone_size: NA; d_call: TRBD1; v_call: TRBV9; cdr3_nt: TGTGCCAGCAGCACCTCGGACAGGGTGGGGACCCAGTACTTC; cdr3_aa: CASSTSDRVGTQYF
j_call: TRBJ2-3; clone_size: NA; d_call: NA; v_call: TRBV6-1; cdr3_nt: TGTGCCAGCGGGCAGGACTACGCCCCCACAGATACGCAGTATTTT; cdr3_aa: CASGQDYAPTDTQYF
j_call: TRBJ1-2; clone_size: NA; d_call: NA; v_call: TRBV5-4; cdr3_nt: TGTGCCAGCAGAAAAGAAGGGGCTGGCTATGGCTACACCTTC; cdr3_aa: CASRKEGAGYGYTF
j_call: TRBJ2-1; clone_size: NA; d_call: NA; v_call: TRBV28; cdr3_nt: TGTGCCAGCAGAAGGACGGGCTCCTACAATGAGCAGTTCTTC; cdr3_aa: CASRRTGSYNEQFF
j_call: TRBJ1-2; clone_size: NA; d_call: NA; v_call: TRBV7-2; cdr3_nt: TGTGCCAGCAGCTTAAGTAGGAACTATGGCTACACCTTC; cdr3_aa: CASSLSRNYGYTF
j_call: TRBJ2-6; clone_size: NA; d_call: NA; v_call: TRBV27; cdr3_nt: TGTGCCAGTTCCGATGGGAGATCCGGGGCCAACGTCCTGACTTTC; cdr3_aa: CASSDGRSGANVLTF
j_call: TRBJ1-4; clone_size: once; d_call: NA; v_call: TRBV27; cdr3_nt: TGTGCCAGCAGTCCAGGGTATCAAAAGGAAAAACTGTTTTTT; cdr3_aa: CASSPGYQKEKLFF
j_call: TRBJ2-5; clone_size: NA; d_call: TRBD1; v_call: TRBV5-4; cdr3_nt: TGTGCCAGCAGCTCGTACCGGGACAGGCAAGAGACCCAGTACTTC; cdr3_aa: CASSSYRDRQETQYF